These 29 T cell receptor beta chains were sequenced from one sample in a study of T cell responses to AZD1222 COVID-19 vaccine. Data came from immunoSEQ multiplex PCR; TCRdb stores just in-frame clones and leaves some out. The table records 130,000 or so clones, roughly nine tenths of them present only once. Sequences were derived from peripheral blood, sampled on day 0 of AZD1222 vaccination. The source of these receptors is an adult in good health.

The chain has TRBV12-3 or TRBV12-4 and TRBJ2-1; D assignment may be TRBD1 or TRBD2 (5 bases each). Trimming stripped 6 bases from V and 4 bases from J, with 10 bases between. The CDR3 consists of 13 residues. The CDR3, as DNA: TGTGCCAGCAGGGCCGGGACGTACAATGAGCAGTTCTTC. Translation: CASRAGTYNEQFF.

This chain joins TRBV9 and TRBJ2-1, with 9 bases aligning to TRBD2. Germline V gene sequence: CDR1 SGDLS, CDR2 YYNGEE. With V trimmed by 4 bases and J by 5 bases, 4 bases remained unmatched. The CDR3 extends over 14 amino acids. The CDR3 reads CASSTSGYDNEQFF. CDR3 DNA: TGTGCCAGCAGCACTAGCGGGTACGACAATGAGCAGTTCTTC.

The gene calls are TRBV5-5 and TRBJ1-3; the D is unclear. V shed 4 bases and J shed 0 bases, with 8 bases lying between them. The CDR3 consists of 14 residues. Germline V gives CDR1 SGHKS, CDR2 YYEKEE (reference sequence). CDR3 region: CASSLESSGNTIYF. CDR3 bases: TGTGCCAGCAGCCTGGAGAGCTCTGGAAACACCATATATTTT.

The chain links TRBV4-3 to TRBJ1-3; D is unclear. The germline V gene encodes CDR1 LGHNA and CDR2 YSLEER. Trimming shortened V by 1 base and J by 3 bases, and 13 bases separated the two germline ends. The CDR3 is made up of 16 amino acids. The CDR3 sequence is CASSQVASPYGNTIYF. CDR3 nucleotides: TGCGCCAGCAGCCAAGTGGCTTCCCCGTATGGAAACACCATATATTTT.

This rearrangement joins TRBV2 to TRBJ1-4; D remains unclear. This CDR3 is 15 amino acids long. The V gene's germline CDR1 is SNHLY and CDR2 FYNNEI. The V gene lost 3 bases and the J gene lost 8 bases, with 16 bases spanning the gap. CDR3 coding DNA: TGTGCCAGCAGTGACAGAGGCCGTGCGGGGGAAAAACTGTTTTTT. Translating gives CASSDRGRAGEKLFF.

This clone has just a few counts. The chain couples TRBV20-1 to TRBJ1-1; D gene ambiguous. Germline V gene data show CDR1 as DFQATT and CDR2 as SNEGSKA (reference sequence). This CDR3 has 10 residues. The V and J ends lost 6 bases and 7 bases respectively, with 9 bases between them. CDR3 in DNA: TGCAGTGCCGGCGGACTTGAAGCTTTCTTT. Translated, it gives CSAGGLEAFF.

This chain connects TRBV18 to TRBJ2-2, with 7 positions matching TRBD1. J was trimmed by 0 bases and V by 2 bases; bases with no gene match: 12. Germline values: CDR1 KGHSH, CDR2 LQKENI. This CDR3 spans 19 amino acids. This CDR3 is CASSPRPGGTVSNTGELFF. The CDR3 nucleotides read TGTGCCAGCTCACCAAGGCCAGGGGGTACGGTTTCGAACACCGGGGAGCTGTTTTTT.

V gene TRBV7-3 combines with J gene TRBJ2-5, with a tentative D call TRBD2 (6 bases). Trimming left V 5 bases short and J 5 bases short, with 12 bases between. CDR3 length equals 13 residues. The germline gives CDR1 SGHTA, CDR2 FQGTGA. CDR3 amino acids: CASSAGPEETQYF. The CDR3 DNA reads as TGTGCCAGCAGCGCGGGACCGGAGGAGACCCAGTACTTC.

V usage is TRBV3-1 (or the pseudogene TRBV3-2) and J usage is TRBJ2-1; no definite D call. Germline V gene data show CDR1 as LGHDT and CDR2 as YNNKEL (reference sequence). The CDR3 is 15 residues long. The V gene lost 6 bases and the J gene lost 0 bases, with 12 bases spanning the gap. The CDR3 spells CASSFRRSSYNEQFF. DNA for the CDR3: TGTGCCAGCAGTTTTCGCAGGAGCTCCTACAATGAGCAGTTCTTC.

V is TRBV4-1 and J is TRBJ2-5; 9 bases line up with TRBD2. After removal of 4 bases from V and 2 bases from J, the junction contained 8 bases not matched to a gene. This CDR3 has 16 residues. Per germline, CDR1 MGHRA and CDR2 YSYEKL. Here the CDR3 DNA reads TGCGCCAGCAGCCCCGCAGCGGGAGGAGATCAAGAGACCCAGTACTTC. It codes for CASSPAAGGDQETQYF.

The chain links TRBV28 to TRBJ2-6; 8 nucleotides agree with TRBD1. This CDR3 is built from 16 residues. The V segment lost 6 bases and the J segment 0 bases; nucleotides outside the gene matches: 4. Germline V gives CDR1 MDHEN, CDR2 SYDVKM. The CDR3: CASRRTGSSGANVLTF. For the CDR3, the DNA is TGTGCCAGCAGGCGGACAGGGAGCTCTGGGGCCAACGTCCTGACTTTC. Based on the CDR3 plus reference TRBV28 and TRBJ2-6, the full variable domain is DVKVTQSSRYLVKRTGEKVFLECVQDMDHENMFWYRQDPGLGLRLIYFSYDVKMKEKGDIPEGYSVSREKKERFSLILESASTNQTSMYLCASRRTGSSGANVLTFGAGSRLTVL.

This clone was found once. The CDR3 spells CASSSGSYEQYF. The CDR3 DNA follows: TGTGCCAGCAGTAGCGGATCCTACGAGCAGTACTTC. The V gene is TRBV28, the J gene TRBJ2-7; perhaps TRBD2 as D (5 bases). CDR3 length: 12 residues. V was cut by 5 bases and J by 1 base, with 6 bases left in between. Germline CDR1 MDHEN, CDR2 SYDVKM.

The chain has TRBV13 and TRBJ2-1; 14 nucleotides align to TRBD2. The CDR3 is 15 residues long. J was trimmed by 12 bases and V by 2 bases; bases with no gene match: 6. CDR1 and CDR2 (germline): PRHDT, FYEKMQ (reference sequence). The chain's CDR3 is CASSLRLAGGLGQFF. The CDR3 DNA is TGTGCCAGCAGCTTACGACTAGCGGGGGGGCTCGGGCAGTTCTTC.

A remark on this clone: The junction departs from the called germline gene at one end, perhaps through a read error. The chain joins TRBV6-2 or TRBV6-3 to TRBJ2-2, with no clear D. The CDR3 loop spans 11 amino acids. CDR1 is MNHEY and CDR2 is SVGEGT in the germline V gene. The CDR3 nucleotides read TGTGCCAGCAGTTACACCAGGGAGCTGTTTTTT. It yields the protein CASSYTRELFF.

The J gene is TRBJ1-1, the V gene TRBV18; D ambiguous. CDR3 length: 12 amino acids. With 2 bases removed from V and 11 bases from J, the gap between germline ends came to 12 bases. The germline V gene encodes CDR1 KGHSH and CDR2 LQKENI. The CDR3 DNA is TGTGCCAGCTCACCATCACCAGGTGACGCTTTCTTT. Translation gives CASSPSPGDAFF. Filled out from reference TRBV18 and TRBJ1-1, the complete variable domain reads NAGVMQNPRHLVRRRGQEARLRCSPMKGHSHVYWYRQLPEEGLKFMVYLQKENIIDESGMPKERFSAEFPKEGPSILRIQQVVRGDSAAYFCASSPSPGDAFFGQGTRLTVV.

This chain uses TRBV7-2 with TRBJ1-2; 8 bases are shared with TRBD1. CDR3 length: 14 amino acids. Germline trimming cut 6 bases from V and 4 bases from J; bases unmatched to any gene: 7. The V gene's germline CDR1 is SGHTA and CDR2 FQGNSA. CDR3 sequence: CASRYPGGFYGYTF. Written as DNA, the CDR3 is TGTGCCAGCAGATACCCAGGGGGCTTCTATGGCTACACCTTC.

The V call is TRBV2, the J call TRBJ1-5; no firm D call. The V gene lost 7 bases and the J gene lost 3 bases, with 10 bases spanning the gap. The CDR3 spans 13 residues. In germline, CDR1 is SNHLY, CDR2 FYNNEI. Here the CDR3 DNA reads TGTGCCAGCACAGCGGCAGACAATCAGCCCCAGCATTTT. Translated, it gives CASTAADNQPQHF.

The chain combines TRBV5-6 with TRBJ2-7; D remains ambiguous. The CDR3 totals 15 residues. With 2 bases removed from V and 2 bases from J, the gap between germline ends came to 14 bases. Germline V gene sequence: CDR1 SGHDT, CDR2 YYEEEE. CDR3: CASSLTGRRTYEQYF. For the CDR3, the DNA is TGTGCCAGCAGCTTAACCGGACGCAGAACCTACGAGCAGTACTTC.

The chain carries TRBV3-1 (or the pseudogene TRBV3-2) and TRBJ1-2, with TRBD1 as a possible D gene (6 bases). The CDR3 runs 13 residues. Germline loops: CDR1 LGHDT, CDR2 YNNKEL (reference sequence). V lost 1 base to trimming and J lost 8 bases, with 11 bases between them. Written as DNA, the CDR3 is TGTGCCAGCAGCCAAGGAAACAGGGTCGGCTACACCTTC. Encoded protein: CASSQGNRVGYTF.

This chain links TRBV12-5 with TRBJ2-7; D possibly corresponds to TRBD2 (6 bases). The CDR3 has 17 residues. Germline V lookup: CDR1 LGHNT, CDR2 FRNRAP. V lost 2 bases and J 5 bases, leaving 22 bases between the germline ends. CDR3 region: CASGLTSSDRRIDEQYF. CDR3 nucleotide sequence: TGTGCTAGTGGTTTGACTAGCTCGGATCGTCGGATAGACGAGCAGTACTTC.

The genes are TRBV9 and TRBJ2-3; D call uncertain. Per the germline V gene, CDR1 is SGDLS and CDR2 is YYNGEE. Trimming shortened V by 0 bases and J by 2 bases, and 7 bases separated the two germline ends. This CDR3 is 14 amino acids long. The CDR3, as DNA: TGTGCCAGCAGCGTAGACTCCTTCACAGATACGCAGTATTTT. It specifies CASSVDSFTDTQYF.

The gene calls are TRBV7-9 and TRBJ1-1; 8 positions agree with TRBD1. CDR1 SEHNR and CDR2 FQNEAQ come from the germline V gene (reference sequence). After removal of 4 bases from V and 3 bases from J, the junction contained 7 bases not matched to a gene. CDR3 length equals 15 residues. CDR3 in amino acids: CASSSDRGQHTEAFF. CDR3 coding DNA: TGTGCCAGCAGCTCAGACAGGGGTCAGCACACTGAAGCTTTCTTT.

This chain connects TRBV19 to TRBJ2-3; D remains ambiguous. Trimming took 3 bases from V and 5 from J, leaving 12 bases between them. The CDR3 loop spans 14 amino acids. Germline V gene data show CDR1 as LNHDA and CDR2 as SQIVND (reference sequence). CDR3 residues: CASSIATPLDTQYF. The DNA of the CDR3 is TGTGCCAGTAGTATCGCAACTCCCCTAGATACGCAGTATTTT.

The chain combines TRBV7-2 with TRBJ1-6, with D perhaps TRBD1 (5 bases). CDR3 length: 15 amino acids. The V end lost 5 bases, the J end lost 10 bases, and 18 bases lay between the germline ends. Germline-derived CDR1 and CDR2 are SGHTA and FQGNSA. CDR3 region: CASSPTSGGGSPLHF. The DNA for the CDR3 is TGTGCCAGCAGCCCAACGTCTGGGGGGGGATCACCCCTCCACTTT.

V and J are TRBV10-3 and TRBJ1-5; 8 nucleotides line up with TRBD1. Germline V lookup: CDR1 ENHRY, CDR2 SYGVKD. The V gene end was trimmed by 0 bases and the J gene end by 4 bases; junction bases not matched to a gene: 11. This CDR3 is built from 18 residues. The CDR3 DNA sequence: TGTGCCATCAGTGAGTCCTCCCTCAGGGGGCGGGGGAATCAGCCCCAGCATTTT. This codes for CAISESSLRGRGNQPQHF.

For this clone: This sequence may be a read error, since a much larger clone differs from it by one base. CDR3 residues: CASSGTSGGTDTQYF. CDR3 bases: TGTGCCAGCAGTGGGACTAGCGGGGGCACAGATACGCAGTATTTT. The chain recombines TRBV6-4 with TRBJ2-3, with 12 positions matching TRBD2. V lost 4 bases to trimming and J lost 1 base; unmatched junction nucleotides: 0. CDR1 is MRHNA and CDR2 is SNTAGT in the germline V gene. The CDR3 sequence is 15 residues long.

This clone was seen just once. The genes are TRBV9 and TRBJ1-2; 7 nucleotides match TRBD1. CDR1 SGDLS and CDR2 YYNGEE come from the germline V gene. V was pared by 0 bases and J by 7 bases, with 9 bases of the junction left unmatched. This CDR3 is 15 amino acids long. The CDR3 loop is CASSVGGRGNVGYTF. As DNA, the CDR3 is TGTGCCAGCAGCGTAGGGGGCAGGGGGAATGTTGGCTACACCTTC. Supplemented by reference TRBV9 and TRBJ1-2, the full variable domain reads DSGVTQTPKHLITATGQRVTLRCSPRSGDLSVYWYQQSLDQGLQFLIQYYNGEERAKGNILERFSAQQFPDLHSELNLSSLELGDSALYFCASSVGGRGNVGYTFGSGTRLTVV.

The rearrangement uses TRBV7-3 and TRBJ2-1; 11 bases are a match to TRBD2. CDR3 size: 15 residues. After removal of 6 bases from V and 3 bases from J, the junction contained 4 bases not matched to a gene. Germline values: CDR1 SGHTA, CDR2 FQGTGA. The CDR3 coding sequence is TGTGCCAGCAGAACTAGCGGGGGAAACTACAATGAGCAGTTCTTC. This translates into CASRTSGGNYNEQFF. Combining the CDR3 with reference TRBV7-3 and TRBJ2-1 gives the whole variable domain GAGVSQTPSNKVTEKGKYVELRCDPISGHTALYWYRQSLGQGPEFLIYFQGTGAADDSGLPNDRFFAVRPEGSVSTLKIQRTERGDSAVYLCASRTSGGNYNEQFFGPGTRLTVL.

The genes are TRBV28 and TRBJ1-1; D not resolved. Germline CDR1 and CDR2: MDHEN and SYDVKM. This CDR3 is built from 16 residues. V gave up 5 bases and J gave up 1 base, with 17 bases separating them. The CDR3 DNA follows: TGTGCCAGCAGTCCCTCATCACTCATGGGGAACACTGAAGCTTTCTTT. It encodes CASSPSSLMGNTEAFF.